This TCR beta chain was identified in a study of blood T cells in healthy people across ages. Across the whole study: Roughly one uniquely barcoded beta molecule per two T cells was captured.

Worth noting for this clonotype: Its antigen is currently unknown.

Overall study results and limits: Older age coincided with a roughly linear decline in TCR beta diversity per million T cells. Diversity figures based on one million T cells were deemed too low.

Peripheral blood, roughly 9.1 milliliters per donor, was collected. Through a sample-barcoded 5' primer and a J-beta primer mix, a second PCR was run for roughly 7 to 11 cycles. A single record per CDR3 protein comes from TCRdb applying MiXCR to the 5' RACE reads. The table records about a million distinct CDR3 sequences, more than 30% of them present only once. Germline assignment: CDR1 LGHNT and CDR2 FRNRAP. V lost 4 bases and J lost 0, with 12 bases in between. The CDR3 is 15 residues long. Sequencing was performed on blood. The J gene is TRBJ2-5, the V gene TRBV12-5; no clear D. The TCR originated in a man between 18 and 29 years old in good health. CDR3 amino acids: CASGSLNLYQETQYF. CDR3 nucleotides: TGTGCTAGTGGTTCCTTAAACCTGTACCAAGAGACCCAGTACTTC.